These 27 T cell receptor beta chains came from one sample sequenced in a study of T cell changes during pregnancy in multiple sclerosis. TCRdb's table, derived via immunoSEQ multiplex PCR, lists solely in-frame clones and lacks some. This repertoire shows tens of thousands of clones, about nine tenths found once; its top ten account for 3.5% to 4.5%. Sequences were derived from CD8+ T cells from peripheral blood mononuclear cells, sampled in the second trimester of pregnancy. These receptors all stem from a female donor with multiple sclerosis, enrolled in a pregnancy study.

CDR3 region: CASSLNRAYEQYF. CDR3 sequence (DNA): TGCGCCAGCAGCTTGAACAGAGCCTACGAGCAGTACTTC. The J gene is TRBJ2-7, the V gene TRBV5-1; D call uncertain. Germline CDR1 and CDR2: SGHRS and YFSETQ. With 1 base removed from V and 2 bases from J, the gap between germline ends came to 7 bases. The CDR3 is made up of 13 amino acids.

The chain has TRBV18 and TRBJ2-7; 10 bases map to TRBD1. The CDR3 spans 14 residues. CDR1 and CDR2 from the germline V gene are KGHSH and LQKENI. The junction had 3 bases not matched to a gene; V was cut back by 3 bases and J by 4 bases. CDR3 region: CASSPGQGIYEQYF. The DNA of the CDR3 is TGTGCCAGCTCACCGGGACAGGGGATTTACGAGCAGTACTTC.

Written as DNA, the CDR3 is TGCGCCAGCAGCTTGCGGGCAGGGCATGAAAAACTGTTTTTT. It translates to CASSLRAGHEKLFF. The chain uses TRBV5-1 and TRBJ1-4; a weak D match, TRBD1 (5 bases). The germline V gene has CDR1 SGHRS and CDR2 YFSETQ. V lost 1 base, J lost 6 bases, and 10 bases lay in between. The CDR3 sequence is 14 residues long.

The CDR3: CASSATGVPLDTEAFF. The CDR3 region has the DNA TGTGCCAGCAGCGCGACAGGGGTTCCCTTGGACACTGAAGCTTTCTTT. V is TRBV5-5 and J is TRBJ1-1, with 8 bases fitting TRBD1. The CDR3 spans 16 residues. Germline V CDR1 and CDR2: SGHKS, YYEKEE (reference sequence). The junction had 11 bases not matched to a gene; V was cut back by 4 bases and J by 3 bases. Full variable domain (missing parts from reference TRBV5-5 and TRBJ1-1): DAGVTQSPTHLIKTRGQQVTLRCSPISGHKSVSWYQQVLGQGPQFIFQYYEKEERGRGNFPDRFSARQFPNYSSELNVNALLLGDSALYLCASSATGVPLDTEAFFGQGTRLTVV.

This CDR3 is CASSFRLAGREQYF. The CDR3 DNA reads TGTGCCAGCAGTTTTCGACTAGCGGGCCGGGAGCAGTACTTC. This rearrangement joins TRBV27 to TRBJ2-7; 10 bases are shared with TRBD2. With V trimmed by 3 bases and J by 7 bases, 6 bases remained unmatched. CDR1 is MNHEY, CDR2 SMNVEV, per germline (reference sequence). This CDR3 comprises 14 residues.

The chain employs TRBV28 and TRBJ2-1; 7 nucleotides line up with TRBD2. Losses at the gene ends were 6 bases for V and 7 bases for J; bases not matched to a gene: 9. Germline assignment: CDR1 MDHEN and CDR2 SYDVKM. This CDR3 has 14 residues. The CDR3 reads CASSQSGKLNEQFF. Written as DNA, the CDR3 is TGTGCCAGCAGCCAGAGCGGGAAGTTGAATGAGCAGTTCTTC.

The chain carries TRBV30 and TRBJ2-1, with 15 bases fitting TRBD2. V gave up 0 bases and J gave up 2 bases; unmatched junction bases: 14. Germline loops: CDR1 GTSNPN, CDR2 SVGIG (reference sequence). The CDR3 sequence is 21 residues long. The CDR3 is CAWSVCCPGLAGGWTYNEQFF. The CDR3 coding sequence is TGTGCCTGGAGTGTTTGCTGCCCGGGACTAGCGGGAGGTTGGACCTACAATGAGCAGTTCTTC. Variable domain in full (rest from reference TRBV30 and TRBJ2-1): SQTIHQWPATLVQPVGSPLSLECTVEGTSNPNLYWYRQAAGRGLQLLFYSVGIGQISSEVPQNLSASRPQDRQFILSSKKLLLSDSGFYLCAWSVCCPGLAGGWTYNEQFFGPGTRLTVL.

This clone was counted a single time. The chain joins TRBV30 to TRBJ2-7, with TRBD1 identical over 7 bases. The ends lost 5 bases at V and 4 bases at J; junction bases unmatched: 8. CDR3 length equals 13 residues. Germline CDR1 reads GTSNPN; CDR2 reads SVGIG (reference sequence). The CDR3 sequence: CAWGDRAFYEQYF. The CDR3 DNA reads TGTGCCTGGGGAGACAGGGCCTTTTACGAGCAGTACTTC.

This chain connects TRBV6-1 to TRBJ2-7, with D possibly matching TRBD1 (5 bases). The V and J ends lost 3 bases and 3 bases respectively, with 6 bases between them. Looked up from germline, CDR1 is MNHNS and CDR2 is SASEGT. The CDR3 spans 12 residues. The CDR3 loop reads CASSDRVYEQYF. The CDR3 nucleotides are TGTGCCAGCAGTGACAGGGTCTACGAGCAGTACTTC.

The chain carries TRBV10-3 and TRBJ1-2; no firm D call. The V gene lost 6 bases and the J gene lost 2 bases, with 13 bases spanning the gap. Germline CDR1 and CDR2: ENHRY and SYGVKD. CDR3 length equals 14 residues. The CDR3 DNA reads TGTGCCATCAGGACCCTAGAGGAGAACTATGGCTACACCTTC. This translates into CAIRTLEENYGYTF.

The V gene is TRBV28, the J gene TRBJ1-1; possible D gene TRBD1, 6 bases. The CDR3 totals 18 residues. Trimming cost V 7 bases and J 3 bases, with 27 bases left between them. The germline V gene encodes CDR1 MDHEN and CDR2 SYDVKM. The CDR3 region has the DNA TGTGCCAGCACTACATGGGGGCCGAGGGGGAAGGTCGACACTGAAGCTTTCTTT. Translated, it gives CASTTWGPRGKVDTEAFF.

The chain recombines TRBV4-3 with TRBJ1-5, with D uncertain. CDR3 size: 13 residues. CDR1 and CDR2 (germline): LGHNA, YSLEER. V was pared by 0 bases and J by 6 bases, with 6 bases between. Written as DNA, the CDR3 is TGCGCCAGCAGCCAAGATTGGAGTCAGCCCCAGCATTTT. Translating gives CASSQDWSQPQHF.

This clone was found a few times. V is TRBV7-9 and J is TRBJ1-5, with 8 bases identical to TRBD1. Germline lookup yields CDR1 SEHNR and CDR2 FQNEAQ (reference sequence). The V gene end was trimmed by 5 bases and the J gene end by 4 bases; junction bases not matched to a gene: 4. There are 14 residues in the CDR3. The CDR3 nucleotides are TGTGCCAGCAGCGGGACAGGAGGAAATCAGCCCCAGCATTTT. Protein sequence: CASSGTGGNQPQHF.

This chain uses TRBV6-4 with TRBJ1-1; a possible D gene is TRBD1 (6 bases). Germline V gene lookup returns CDR1 MRHNA and CDR2 SNTAGT. CDR3 length: 14 amino acids. Trimming left V 3 bases short and J 1 base short, with 9 bases between. This chain's CDR3 is CASSEQGENTEAFF. CDR3 nucleotide sequence: TGTGCCAGCAGTGAACAGGGCGAGAACACTGAAGCTTTCTTT.

This rearrangement joins TRBV27 to TRBJ1-1; 8 nucleotides agree with TRBD1. Germline CDR1 and CDR2: MNHEY and SMNVEV (reference sequence). The trim removed 5 bases at V and 3 bases at J, leaving 8 bases unmatched. The CDR3 consists of 15 residues. The DNA for the CDR3 is TGTGCCAGCAGTCCTTCCTCAGGGGGCGACACTGAAGCTTTCTTT. Its protein is CASSPSSGGDTEAFF.

The count of this clone is one. The chain recombines TRBV27 with TRBJ2-6; tentatively, D is TRBD2 (6 bases). Between the trimmed V and J ends, which lost 4 bases and 4 bases, there was a span of 14 bases. Germline-derived CDR1 and CDR2 are MNHEY and SMNVEV (reference sequence). This CDR3 has 16 amino acids. The CDR3 DNA follows: TGTGCCAGCAGTTCCCCGGGGAGGACAGGGGCCAACGTCCTGACTTTC. It codes for CASSSPGRTGANVLTF.

The chain carries TRBV28 and TRBJ2-3; no firm D call. Germline assignment: CDR1 MDHEN and CDR2 SYDVKM. The CDR3 loop spans 15 amino acids. The V end was cut by 3 bases, the J end by 0 bases, with 10 bases between. CDR3 DNA sequence: TGTGCCAGCAGTTTGGTCATCCAGAGCACAGATACGCAGTATTTT. It translates to CASSLVIQSTDTQYF.

The J gene is TRBJ2-1, the V gene TRBV9, with D perhaps matching TRBD2 (5 bases). V lost 2 bases, J lost 12 bases, and 18 bases lay in between. The CDR3 length is 14 residues. Germline CDR1 is SGDLS and CDR2 is YYNGEE. In DNA form, the CDR3 reads TGTGCCAGCAGCGTCGGGGATAACAGTATTATGCAGTTCTTC. Protein: CASSVGDNSIMQFF.

V gene TRBV2 combines with J gene TRBJ2-7, with 12 bases aligning to TRBD1. The V and J ends lost 7 bases and 6 bases, in that order; junction bases with no gene match: 7. CDR1 is SNHLY and CDR2 is FYNNEI in the germline V gene. The CDR3 is 14 amino acids. CDR3 loop: CASIPGQGATEQYF. CDR3 nucleotide sequence: TGTGCCAGCATCCCGGGACAGGGGGCTACCGAGCAGTACTTC.

This chain uses TRBV11-1 with TRBJ2-1, with D uncertain. The CDR3 spans 14 residues. Between the trimmed V and J ends, which lost 3 bases and 8 bases, there was a span of 14 bases. The germline CDR1 and CDR2 sequences are SGHAT and FQDESV (reference sequence). The CDR3: CASSLTTGSDEQFF. CDR3 coding DNA: TGTGCCAGCAGCTTGACGACTGGAAGCGATGAGCAGTTCTTC.

The J gene is TRBJ2-2, the V gene TRBV27; D is perhaps TRBD1 (6 bases). This CDR3 spans 17 amino acids. Germline-derived CDR1 and CDR2 are MNHEY and SMNVEV (reference sequence). V lost 6 bases, J lost 0 bases, and 17 bases lay in between. The CDR3 region is CASSPSRDTANTGELFF. The CDR3 coding sequence is TGTGCCAGCAGCCCATCCCGGGACACCGCGAACACCGGGGAGCTGTTTTTT.

This clone was observed once. Other DNA sequences in this sample translate to the same CDR3. V and J are TRBV7-9 and TRBJ2-1; 7 bases agree with TRBD2. V lost 1 base to trimming and J lost 4 bases; unmatched junction nucleotides: 4. The CDR3 runs to 15 residues. Looked up from germline, CDR1 is SEHNR and CDR2 is FQNEAQ (reference sequence). The CDR3 DNA sequence: TGTGCCAGCAGCTTAGGAGGCGGGAGTTACAATGAGCAGTTCTTC. It yields the protein CASSLGGGSYNEQFF. The full variable domain, with the rest looked up from reference TRBV7-9 and TRBJ2-1, is DTGVSQNPRHKITKRGQNVTFRCDPISEHNRLYWYRQTLGQGPEFLTYFQNEAQLEKSRLLSDRFSAERPKGSFSTLEIQRTEQGDSAMYLCASSLGGGSYNEQFFGPGTRLTVL.

V and J are TRBV6-4 and TRBJ2-1; 8 bases map to TRBD2. The CDR3 is 15 residues long. The germline V gene has CDR1 MRHNA and CDR2 SNTAGT. With V trimmed by 0 bases and J by 8 bases, 6 bases remained unmatched. The CDR3 reads CASSDSSGSKDEQFF. CDR3 bases: TGTGCCAGCAGTGACTCGAGCGGGAGTAAGGATGAGCAGTTCTTC.

CDR3 in DNA: TGTGCCAGCAGCTTCGGGACAGGGTCGGTCTCTGGAAACACCATATATTTT. It is translated as CASSFGTGSVSGNTIYF. The rearrangement links TRBV5-6 to TRBJ1-3; 9 bases map to TRBD1. The CDR3 loop spans 17 amino acids. V shed 2 bases and J 0 bases; nucleotides not matched to a gene: 6. The germline CDR1 and CDR2 sequences are SGHDT and YYEEEE.

This clone counts as large. This rearrangement joins TRBV27 to TRBJ1-2; D might be TRBD1 (6 bases). From germline, CDR1 is MNHEY and CDR2 SMNVEV (reference sequence). Trimming removed 3 bases from V and 5 bases from J, with 10 bases in between. This CDR3 region has 13 residues. CDR3 in amino acids: CASSFSGEYGYTF. The CDR3 nucleotides read TGTGCCAGCAGTTTTTCAGGGGAGTATGGCTACACCTTC.

A remark on this clone: The junction and the germline gene differ at one end; a read error may be behind it. The gene calls are TRBV11-1 and TRBJ2-1; maybe TRBD2 (5 bases). Germline CDR1 SGHAT, CDR2 FQDESV (reference sequence). This CDR3 is built from 16 residues. CDR3 coding DNA: TGTGCCAGCAACTTAGCTTCCGAGGGAGTGGGCAATGAGCAGTTCTTC. Protein: CASNLASEGVGNEQFF.

The chain links TRBV7-9 to TRBJ2-1; unclear D gene. Germline V gene data show CDR1 as SEHNR and CDR2 as FQNEAQ (reference sequence). This CDR3 has 16 amino acids. Trimming shortened V by 0 bases and J by 3 bases, and 12 bases separated the two germline ends. CDR3 sequence (DNA): TGTGCCAGCAGCTTAGCGCTAGGCCCACGCTACAATGAGCAGTTCTTC. Amino acid sequence: CASSLALGPRYNEQFF.